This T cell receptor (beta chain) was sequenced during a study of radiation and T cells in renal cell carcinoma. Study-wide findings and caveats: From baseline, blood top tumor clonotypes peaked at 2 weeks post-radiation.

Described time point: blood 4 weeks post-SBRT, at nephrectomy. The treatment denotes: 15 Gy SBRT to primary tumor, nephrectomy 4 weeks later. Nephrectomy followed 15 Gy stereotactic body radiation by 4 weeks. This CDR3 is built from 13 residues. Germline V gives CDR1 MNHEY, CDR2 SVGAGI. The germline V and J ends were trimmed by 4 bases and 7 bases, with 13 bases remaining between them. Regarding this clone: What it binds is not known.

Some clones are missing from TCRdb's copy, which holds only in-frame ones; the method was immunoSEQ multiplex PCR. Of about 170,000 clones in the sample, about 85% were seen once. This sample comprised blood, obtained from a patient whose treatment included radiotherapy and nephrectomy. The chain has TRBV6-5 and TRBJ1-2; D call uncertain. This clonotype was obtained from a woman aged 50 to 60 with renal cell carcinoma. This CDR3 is CASSWSGGIGYTF. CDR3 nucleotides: TGTGCCAGCAGTTGGTCCGGAGGGATTGGCTACACCTTC.